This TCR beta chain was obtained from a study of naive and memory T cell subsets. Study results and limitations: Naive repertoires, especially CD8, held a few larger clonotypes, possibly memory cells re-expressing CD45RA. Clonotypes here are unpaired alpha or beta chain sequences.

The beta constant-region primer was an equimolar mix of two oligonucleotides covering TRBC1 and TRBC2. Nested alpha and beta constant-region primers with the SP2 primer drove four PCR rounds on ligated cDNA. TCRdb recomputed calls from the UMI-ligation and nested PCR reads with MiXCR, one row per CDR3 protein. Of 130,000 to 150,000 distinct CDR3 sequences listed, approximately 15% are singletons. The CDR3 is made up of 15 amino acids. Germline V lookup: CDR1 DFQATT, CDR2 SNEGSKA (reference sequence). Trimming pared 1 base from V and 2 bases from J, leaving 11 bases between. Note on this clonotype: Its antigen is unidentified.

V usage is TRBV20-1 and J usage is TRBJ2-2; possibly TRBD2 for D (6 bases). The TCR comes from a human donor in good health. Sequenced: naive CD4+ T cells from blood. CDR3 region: CSARGRRDNTGELFF. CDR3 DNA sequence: TGCAGTGCTAGAGGACGGCGGGATAACACCGGGGAGCTGTTTTTT.